This T cell receptor (beta chain) emerged from a study of shared clonotypes between healthy human individuals. At the level of the study: Per donor, CD8 memory used one plate, CD8 naive used two, CD4 memory used three and CD4 naive used three. Study results and caveats: Clonotypes shared by all four donors outscored non-shared clonotypes in generation probability. Across a few donors, naive CD4 shared roughly 5.2%, naive CD8 under 4%, memory CD4 roughly 2.1%, memory CD8 0.4% to 0.5%.

CDR1 MNHEY and CDR2 SMNVEV come from the germline V gene (reference sequence). The V end lost 2 bases, the J end lost 1 base, and 13 bases lay between the germline ends. The CDR3 covers 16 residues. Profiled with immunoSEQ multiplex PCR; TCRdb holds only in-frame clones, not every one. Of about 680,000 clones detected, around 72% appear once; the ten largest clones hold about 1.8%. In regard to this clone: The target antigen is unknown.

Material: memory CD4+ T cells sorted from blood. Subset given: CD45RA-negative fraction. The sequence came from a woman in her thirties in good health. The chain joins TRBV27 to TRBJ2-3; D gene uncertain. The CDR3 reads CASSLSQRVGTDTQYF. For the CDR3, the DNA is TGTGCCAGCAGTTTAAGTCAGAGAGTCGGCACAGATACGCAGTATTTT.